This TCR beta chain was sequenced during a study of shared clonotypes between healthy human individuals. Overall study context: Donors, aged 18 to 49, were a couple of women and a few men.

This clone was found a few times. Genomic DNA for unsorted samples, which was extracted with the QIAamp DNA Blood Mini kit, came from 85 million to 90 million PBMCs. This CDR3 spans 14 amino acids. V trimming: 5 bases; J trimming: 4 bases; junction bases outside the gene matches: 3. The germline gives CDR1 MRHNA, CDR2 SNTAGT. In the original processing: With immunoSEQ giving junction-only sequences and no quality scores, filtering differed. Sequenced by immunoSEQ multiplex PCR; TCRdb stores in-frame clones only, minus some. Clone size and V and J calls were adopted from that table, with D and trimming inferred from the DNA. Among hundreds of thousands of clones listed, around 76% were seen once.

This chain links TRBV6-4 with TRBJ2-3; 10 nucleotides align to TRBD2. The clonotype comes from a middle-aged woman in good health. Some clones in this sample may be carry-over from other donors' samples. The sequenced sample consisted of PBMCs. CDR3 sequence reads: CASSTAGGADTQYF. The CDR3, as DNA: TGTGCCAGCAGTACAGCGGGAGGGGCAGATACGCAGTATTTT.